The rows below give T cell receptor beta chains drawn from one sample of a study of CD8+ T cells in alopecia areata. Repertoires were generated with immunoSEQ multiplex PCR, while TCRdb's copy carries only in-frame clones and drops some. The table lists fewer than 250,000 clones, 43% of them singletons. The sample consisted of CD4+ T cells sorted from blood, taken at approximately week 36, from a patient treated with tofacitinib. These receptors came from a human donor with alopecia areata. The CDR3 runs from the conserved cysteine through the conserved F or W.

j_gene	v_gene	CDR3aa
TRBJ1-2	TRBV5-1	CASSLTPGDPLGYTF
TRBJ1-4	TRBV15	CATSRSGTSNEKLFF
TRBJ2-1	TRBV7-2	CASSPTSDEQFF
TRBJ2-3	TRBV18	CASSPGTTSTDTQYF
TRBJ2-3	TRBV5-1	CASSSQRRDTQYF
TRBJ1-1	TRBV11-2	CASSFRDRVTEAFF
TRBJ2-2	TRBV30	CAWSPPWANTGELFF
TRBJ2-7	TRBV30	CAWSDGDLYEQYF
TRBJ1-5	TRBV7-9	CASSPGVGAQHF
TRBJ2-5	TRBV14	CASSQLAGLLETQYF
TRBJ2-1	TRBV30	CAWTALARNEQFF
TRBJ1-5	TRBV2	CASSVDSRNQPQHF
TRBJ1-5	TRBV7-2	CASSISRGVQPQHF
TRBJ1-3	TRBV2	CASSEGVVGNTIYF
TRBJ2-5	TRBV7-2	CASSLFAGHETQYF
TRBJ2-2	TRBV9	CASGGRGGTGELFF
TRBJ1-2	TRBV11-2	CASSLGVGTGANYGYTF
TRBJ1-2	TRBV19	CASTETSGATNYGYTF
TRBJ2-7	TRBV5-1	CASSLAPGQGLREQYF
TRBJ2-7	TRBV30	CAWGQSSSYEQYF
TRBJ2-1	TRBV2	CASTGLARNEQFF
TRBJ2-1	TRBV5-6	CASSPLRGGAGVHNEQFF
TRBJ2-1	TRBV29-1	CSVSDRGYNEQFF
TRBJ2-2	TRBV7-8	CASNQPPGQGTGELFF
TRBJ2-2	TRBV19	CASRVLGGTGELFF
TRBJ2-7	TRBV11-1	CASGRLSYEQYF
TRBJ2-3	TRBV7-8	CASSPPRTARTDTQYF
TRBJ2-7	TRBV7-2	CASSVAYEQYF
TRBJ2-7	TRBV7-2	CASRPTSGRAIIF
TRBJ2-3	TRBV9	CASTPPTDTQYF
TRBJ2-1	TRBV2	CASAEQGPYNEQFF
TRBJ2-1	TRBV18	CASSPGPKNQQFF
TRBJ2-5	TRBV5-1	CASSSKGRPSQETQYF
TRBJ2-5	TRBV2	CASSETRSETQYF
TRBJ1-2	TRBV7-2	CASSLNRDYGYTF
TRBJ2-5	TRBV7-6	CASSPLGGRETQYF
TRBJ2-5	TRBV6-5	CANSRGSLAETQYF
TRBJ2-5	TRBV5-4	CASSLGLAGQETQYF
TRBJ2-1	TRBV6-5	CASSYGPSNEQFF
TRBJ2-3	TRBV15	CATSRAMDRDTDTQYF
TRBJ1-1	TRBV7-2	CASSLAGKVNTEAFF
TRBJ2-7	TRBV28	CASIHSSGVSSYEQYF
TRBJ1-1	TRBV6-6	CASIVGMSTEAFF
TRBJ2-7	TRBV9	CASSEVTGDEQYF
TRBJ1-4	TRBV30	CAWSVAGLNEKLFF
TRBJ2-7	TRBV6-6	CASSYSTSGSVDEQYF
TRBJ2-2	TRBV9	CASSVGRGIDTGELFF
TRBJ2-5	TRBV29-1	CSVAYGGETQYF
TRBJ2-5	TRBV4-2	CASSQEDLETQYF
TRBJ2-7	TRBV10-2	CAVEDRIAKSSYEQYF
TRBJ1-1	TRBV30	CAWSKDSYTEAFF
TRBJ2-4	TRBV5-1	CASSLATRGGNIQYF
TRBJ2-3	TRBV7-9	CASSYRGQSPQYF
TRBJ2-2	TRBV2	CASHRGDSGELFF